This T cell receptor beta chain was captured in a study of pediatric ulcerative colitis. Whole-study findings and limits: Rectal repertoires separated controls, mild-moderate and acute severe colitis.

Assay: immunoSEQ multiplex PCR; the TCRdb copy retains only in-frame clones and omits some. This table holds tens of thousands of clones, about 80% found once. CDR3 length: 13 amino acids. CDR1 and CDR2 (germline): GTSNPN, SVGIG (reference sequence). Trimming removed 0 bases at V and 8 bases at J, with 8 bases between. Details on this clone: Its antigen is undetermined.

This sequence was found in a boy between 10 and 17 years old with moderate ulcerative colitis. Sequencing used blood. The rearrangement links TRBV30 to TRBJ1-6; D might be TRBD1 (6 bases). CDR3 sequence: CAWSVAGDSPLHF. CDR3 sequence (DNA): TGTGCCTGGAGTGTGGCAGGGGATTCACCCCTCCACTTT. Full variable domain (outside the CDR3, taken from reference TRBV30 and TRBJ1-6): SQTIHQWPATLVQPVGSPLSLECTVEGTSNPNLYWYRQAAGRGLQLLFYSVGIGQISSEVPQNLSASRPQDRQFILSSKKLLLSDSGFYLCAWSVAGDSPLHFGNGTRLTVT.